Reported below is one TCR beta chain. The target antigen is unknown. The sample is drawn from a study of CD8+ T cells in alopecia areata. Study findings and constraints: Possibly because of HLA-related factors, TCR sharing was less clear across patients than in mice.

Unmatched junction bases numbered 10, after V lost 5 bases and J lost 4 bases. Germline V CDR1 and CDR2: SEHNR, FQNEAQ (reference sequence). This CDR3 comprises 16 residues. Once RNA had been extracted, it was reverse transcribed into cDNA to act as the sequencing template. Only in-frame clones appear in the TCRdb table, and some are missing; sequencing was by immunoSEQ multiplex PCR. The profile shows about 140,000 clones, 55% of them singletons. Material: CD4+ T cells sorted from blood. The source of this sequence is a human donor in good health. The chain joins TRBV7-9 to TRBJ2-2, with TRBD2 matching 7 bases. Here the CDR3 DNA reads TGTGCCAGCAGCCGGCAGACGGGAGGCCTCACCGGGGAGCTGTTTTTT. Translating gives CASSRQTGGLTGELFF.